Detailed here is one TCR beta chain. These data belong to a study of blood T cell repertoires in COVID-19. Study summary: Donors in the United States, Italy and Spain gave samples during acute or convalescent COVID-19. Sources were T cells, B-cell-depleted T cells, or PBMCs; the material itself was cDNA or gDNA.

The authors' processing: Estimation of nucleated cell counts was performed using reference gene primer amplification. Assay: immunoSEQ multiplex PCR; the TCRdb copy retains only in-frame clones and omits some. D and trimming come from the DNA, and the V and J calls and clone size come from that table. Here the sample spans over 200,000 clones, just over 90% being singletons. This CDR3 has 15 residues. The germline V and J ends were trimmed by 0 bases and 4 bases, with 16 bases remaining between them. Germline V gives CDR1 GTSNPN, CDR2 SVGIG (reference sequence). The receptor comes from a young man with acute or convalescent COVID-19. The V gene is TRBV30, the J gene TRBJ2-7; TRBD2 is a possible D gene (5 bases). Sequenced sample: peripheral blood. The CDR3 DNA follows: TGTGCCTGGAGTGTACTTGGAGGTGTGGGGTACGAGCAGTACTTC. Its protein is CAWSVLGGVGYEQYF.